This T cell receptor beta chain comes out of a study of high-grade serous ovarian cancer treatment subgroups. TCRdb keeps only in-frame clones here, not all; method: immunoSEQ multiplex PCR. Found here are 4,000 to 5,000 clones, roughly 74% of them singletons; the top ten hold more than 10%. Tumor samples were taken before definitive surgery or chemotherapy. This clone was picked up one time. Germline V gene sequence: CDR1 SGHAT, CDR2 FQNNGV. This CDR3 contains 14 residues. V was pared by 1 base and J by 7 bases, with 13 bases between. The chain combines TRBV11-2 with TRBJ1-1; unclear D gene. The clonotype was recovered from a human donor with high-grade serous ovarian cancer. The sequenced sample was tumor tissue. DNA for the CDR3: TGTGCCAGCAGCTTAGTAGGAGGAGGGATTGAAGCTTTCTTT. It translates to CASSLVGGGIEAFF.